These T cell receptor beta chains were read from a single sample in a study of control samples from healthy donors and cancer patients. Method: immunoSEQ multiplex PCR; TCRdb's copy keeps in-frame clones and lacks some. The table records around 110,000 clones, 80% to 90% of them present only once. The sample taken for sequencing was PBMCs. The receptor set was obtained from a woman aged 50 to 60 with colorectal cancer. CDR3s include the opening cysteine and the closing phenylalanine or tryptophan. The order of the fields is V gene, J gene, clone size, CDR3 protein. Clone size is given for some rows only: seen once, a few or many times, or a class if the clone is expanded.

>TRBV27|TRBJ1-1|-
CASGTGGTEAFF
>TRBV5-1|TRBJ1-4|-
CASSSDRYNEKLFF
>TRBV6-2/TRBV6-3|TRBJ2-7|once
CASSSRLAGNEQYF
>TRBV3-1/TRBV3-2|TRBJ2-2|once
CASSLEDGELFF
>TRBV27|TRBJ2-7|-
CASRTPYEQYF
>TRBV6-5|TRBJ2-5|-
CASSYSYSSGETQYF
>TRBV24-1|TRBJ1-2|-
CATSDGGQGRDGYTF
>TRBV29-1|TRBJ2-5|-
CSARPSADSVETQYF
>TRBV19|TRBJ2-5|-
CATRKGKETQYF
>TRBV11-2|TRBJ2-7|-
CASNSPTSGGYEQYF
>TRBV3-1/TRBV3-2|TRBJ2-3|-
CASSQGGRDTDTQYF
>TRBV5-5|TRBJ1-2|-
CASSLEVTGYTF
>TRBV15|TRBJ1-1|-
CATRPNWDRDTEAFF
>TRBV19|TRBJ1-2|few
CASSRRASGYTF
>TRBV3-1/TRBV3-2|TRBJ2-1|few
CASSRTSGGEQFF
>TRBV10-3|TRBJ1-1|-
CAISGDRGQAFF
>TRBV7-9|TRBJ2-7|-
CASTLTGTVNYEQYF
>TRBV15|TRBJ1-5|-
CATSTTGVRPQHF
>TRBV19|TRBJ2-2|-
CASSTPRQGTGELFF
>TRBV5-1|TRBJ2-5|-
CASSLAEDRGRETQYF
>TRBV5-1|TRBJ2-2|once
CASSLSGAANTGELFF
>TRBV2|TRBJ2-7|few
CASSYTRIYEQYF
>TRBV30|TRBJ1-1|-
CAWSPRVATEAFF
>TRBV7-9|TRBJ1-2|few
CASGIANNYGYTF
>TRBV10-2|TRBJ1-3|-
CASSEKGPYSGNTIYF
>TRBV5-4|TRBJ1-1|-
CASSLDAGNTEAFF
>TRBV7-8|TRBJ2-5|-
CASSLRRLADKETQYF
>TRBV6-6|TRBJ2-7|-
CASSYTSGSYNEQYF
>TRBV5-1|TRBJ2-1|-
CASGQRELVDEQFF
>TRBV29-1|TRBJ2-3|once
CSVPKLAGSTDTQYF
>TRBV18|TRBJ2-7|-
CASSPGLSYEQYF
>TRBV5-6|TRBJ2-7|-
CASSPKMGRAHEQYF
>TRBV7-9|TRBJ2-1|-
CASLSRRDSYNEQFF
>TRBV27|TRBJ2-2|-
CASSTSGRSTGELFF
>TRBV27|TRBJ2-5|-
CASSLLGGAGTQYF
>TRBV11-2|TRBJ2-2|-
CASSLVSVHTGELFF
>TRBV6-4|TRBJ2-1|-
CASSDQGLNNEQFF
>TRBV5-4|TRBJ1-6|-
CASSLEGSSYNSPLHF
>TRBV18|TRBJ2-3|-
CASSYPTKGSLRTDTQYF
>TRBV5-1|TRBJ1-1|-
CASSLEPELMDTEAFF
>TRBV5-1|TRBJ2-7|-
CASSLGPEGAEYF
>TRBV28|TRBJ2-7|-
CASTTSGNPYEQYF
>TRBV10-1|TRBJ2-2|-
CASSGGRWPDTGELFF
>TRBV9|TRBJ2-2|-
CASSVDRIANTGELFF